The T cell receptor (beta chain) under discussion was sequenced for a study of blood T cell repertoires in COVID-19. Study-wide context: Samples of COVID-19 (acute and convalescent) were obtained from the United States, Italy and Spain. Nucleic acid was either cDNA or gDNA, and it came from T cells, B-cell-depleted T cells, or PBMCs.

Under the authors' procedure: Nucleated cell number was recorded as an estimate derived from reference gene primer amplification. The method was immunoSEQ multiplex PCR; TCRdb's version includes in-frame clones alone and lacks a portion of them. That table is the source of V, J and clone size, and D and trimming were worked out from the DNA. Of hundreds of thousands of clones listed, 86% are singletons. CDR1 is SGHTS and CDR2 is YDEGEE in the germline V gene. The CDR3 sequence is 13 residues long. V gave up 4 bases and J gave up 4 bases, with 9 bases separating them. The sequenced sample consisted of peripheral blood. The chain links TRBV5-8 to TRBJ2-1; D not resolved. This TCR came from a woman in her forties or fifties with acute or convalescent COVID-19. The CDR3 reads CASSPIEYNEQFF. CDR3 bases: TGTGCCAGCAGCCCAATAGAATACAATGAGCAGTTCTTC.